This TCR beta chain stems from a study of OX40 agonist ivuxolimab in advanced cancers. Study-level information: Patients receiving dose escalation had hepatocellular carcinoma, melanoma, renal cell or head and neck cancer. Treatment received earlier with anti-PD-1, anti-PD-L1 or anti-CTLA-4 agents was allowed, and approximately 44% had some. Study-wide findings and caveats: Expanded clones tended on average to be more numerous among CD8+ T cells than CD4+.

The CDR3 extends over 20 amino acids. The V and J ends lost 0 bases and 1 base, in that order; junction bases with no gene match: 12. Germline V CDR1 and CDR2: LGHNA, YNFKEQ. The repertoire was sequenced with immunoSEQ multiplex PCR; TCRdb's copy has only in-frame clones and lacks some. The sample comprises 25,000 to 30,000 clones, under 90% of which are singletons, and approximately 12% rests with the top ten. As concerns this clone: Its cognate antigen is unknown.

The TCR comes from an adult with an advanced solid tumor such as melanoma, head and neck, liver or kidney cancer. The sequences come from CD4+ or CD8+ T cells sorted from blood, collected in a trial of the OX40 agonist ivuxolimab. The chain uses TRBV4-2 and TRBJ2-4, with 10 bases fitting TRBD2. Here the CDR3 DNA reads TGTGCCAGCAGCCAAGATCCCCAATTGGATAGCGGGGGGGCCAAAAACATTCAGTACTTC. Translating it yields CASSQDPQLDSGGAKNIQYF.